This section outlines one TCR beta chain sequence together with its context. The antigen it recognizes is unknown. Base qualities are missing; no much larger clone stands one base away. Spanning cysteine to phenylalanine, the CDR3 consists of 12 amino acids. The only DNA kept is the CDR3, 36 bases in frame from the first base. CDR1 and CDR2 are drawn from the germline V gene (reference sequence): MNHEY, SMNVEV. Trimmed from V: 4 bases; trimmed from J: 6 bases; junction bases lacking a gene match: 3. These data come from a study of T cell responses to AZD1222 COVID-19 vaccine (dated by TCRdb to the early 2020s). Some background on the complete study: Because spike-specific TCR depth and breadth did not differ between the two schedules, AZD1222 recipients who got a second dose at roughly 4 weeks were pooled with those who got a second dose at roughly 12 weeks. A total of over 230 trial participants underwent TCR sequencing, of whom about 210 received two doses of AZD1222 and about 26 received two doses of the MenACWY control vaccine. Trial participants were enrolled into age subgroups of 18-55, 56-69 and 70-plus years, which contained about 150, 27 and 61 TCR-sequenced participants, respectively.

The sample's time point label is to be understood as: baseline before first vaccination. Samples from vaccinated people were obtained from the UK trials COV001 and COV002, which included a single-blind randomized controlled phase 2/3 trial of AZD1222 (ChAdOx1 nCoV-19) in healthy adults. For TCRbeta chain sequencing, PBMC samples were collected from trial participants at day 0 and at day 28 after the second dose. The CDR3 regions of human TCRbeta chains were analyzed by immunosequencing. The original methods were these. Repertoire TCRs were checked for matches against a reference library of SARS-CoV-2-specific TCRs that had been generated using the MIRA antigen-specificity platform. Breadth meant the fraction of unique TCRs that were SARS-CoV-2-associated, whereas depth meant the fraction of total T cells that were SARS-CoV-2-associated. Each spike-specific TCR was assigned to its reactive spike region and to a CD4 or CD8 class using the MIRA data. Log10-transformed breadth and depth values were compared by one-way ANOVA with Sidak's multiple comparisons tests. TCRdb limited this immuneACCESS table to in-frame rearrangements with V and J called. A share of clones is missing; checked studies link under half to unresolved V genes, and the rest is unexplained. For V, J and clone size, that table is used; D and trimming come from the DNA. This sample lists about 110,000 clones; about 89% were detected once. 6% to 7% of the sample belongs to the ten largest clones.

The paper's findings and limits, for the study overall: The vaccine-associated CD4 TCRs covered the entire spike protein, and the dominant responses fell in regions 160-218 and 743-854. Because no day 14 peak-response samples were available, repertoires were characterized only after the peak T cell response. Conclusions about previously exposed vaccinees are limited, since just 5 or 6 AZD1222 recipients were seropositive for SARS-CoV-2 at baseline. The 56-69-year group was small, and its depth increase did not reach significance, likely because of low power. Epitopes outside the regions mutated in the B.1.351 and B.1.1.7 variants were reportedly recognized by nearly half of the unique spike-specific TCRs. Participants were mostly white British, with more females than males. The authors suggested clonal diversity may have been underestimated. Spike-specific TCR breadth and depth rose significantly after two AZD1222 doses compared with day 0 and with MenACWY recipients.

The sequence came from an adult in good health. This sample comprised peripheral blood, obtained on day 0 of AZD1222 vaccination. The chain uses TRBV27 and TRBJ2-7; 7 central nucleotides agree with TRBD1. The DNA is as follows: TGTGCCAGCAGTTCCGGACAGGCCGAGCAGTACTTC. This yields the protein CASSSGQAEQYF.